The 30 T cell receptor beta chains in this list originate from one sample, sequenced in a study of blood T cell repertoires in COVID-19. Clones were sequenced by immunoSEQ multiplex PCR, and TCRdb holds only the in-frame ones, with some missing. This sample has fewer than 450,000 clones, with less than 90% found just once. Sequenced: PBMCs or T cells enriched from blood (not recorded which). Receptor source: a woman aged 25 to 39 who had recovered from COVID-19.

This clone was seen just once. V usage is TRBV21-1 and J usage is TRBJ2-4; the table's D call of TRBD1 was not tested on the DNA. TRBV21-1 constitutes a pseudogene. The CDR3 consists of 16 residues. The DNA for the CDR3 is TGTGCCAGCAGCAAAGTATCGGAACGACAGACGAACATTCAGTACTTC. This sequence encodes CASSKVSERQTNIQYF.

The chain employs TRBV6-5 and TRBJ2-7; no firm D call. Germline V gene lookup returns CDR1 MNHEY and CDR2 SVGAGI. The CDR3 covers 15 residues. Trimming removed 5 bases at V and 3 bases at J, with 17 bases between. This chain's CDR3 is CASSPPGASDYEQYF. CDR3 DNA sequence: TGTGCCAGCAGTCCCCCCGGAGCTTCGGACTACGAGCAGTACTTC.

The CDR3 reads CASTGSSYNEQFF. The CDR3 DNA follows: TGTGCCAGTACCGGGAGCTCCTACAATGAGCAGTTCTTC. The chain uses TRBV19 and TRBJ2-1, with a possible D match to TRBD2 (6 bases). V was cut by 7 bases and J by 0 bases, with 7 bases left in between. Germline CDR1 is LNHDA and CDR2 is SQIVND (reference sequence). CDR3 length equals 13 residues.

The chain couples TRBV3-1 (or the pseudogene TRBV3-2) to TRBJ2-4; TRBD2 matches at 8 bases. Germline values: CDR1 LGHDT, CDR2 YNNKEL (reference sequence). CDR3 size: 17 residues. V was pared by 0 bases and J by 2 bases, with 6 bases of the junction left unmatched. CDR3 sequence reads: CASSQDRGGRTKNIQYF. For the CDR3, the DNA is TGTGCCAGCAGCCAAGACCGGGGGGGTCGGACCAAAAACATTCAGTACTTC.

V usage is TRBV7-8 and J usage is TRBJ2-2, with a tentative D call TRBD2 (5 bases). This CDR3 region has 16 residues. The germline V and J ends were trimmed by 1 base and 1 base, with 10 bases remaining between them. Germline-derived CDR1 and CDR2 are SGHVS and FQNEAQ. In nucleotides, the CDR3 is TGTGCCAGCAGCTTAGATGCCCGGGGGAACACCGGGGAGCTGTTTTTT. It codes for CASSLDARGNTGELFF.

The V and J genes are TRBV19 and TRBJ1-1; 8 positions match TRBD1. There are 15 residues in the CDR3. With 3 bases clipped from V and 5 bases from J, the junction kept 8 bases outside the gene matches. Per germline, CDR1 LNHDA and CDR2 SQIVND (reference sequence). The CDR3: CASSIQGALHTEAFF. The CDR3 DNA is TGTGCCAGTAGTATCCAGGGGGCGCTTCATACTGAAGCTTTCTTT.

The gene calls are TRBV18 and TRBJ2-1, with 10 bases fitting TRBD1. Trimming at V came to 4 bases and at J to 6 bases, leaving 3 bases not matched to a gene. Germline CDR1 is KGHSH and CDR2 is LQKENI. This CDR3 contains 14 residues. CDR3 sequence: CASSQGQGTNEQFF. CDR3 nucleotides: TGTGCCAGCTCACAGGGACAGGGGACCAATGAGCAGTTCTTC.

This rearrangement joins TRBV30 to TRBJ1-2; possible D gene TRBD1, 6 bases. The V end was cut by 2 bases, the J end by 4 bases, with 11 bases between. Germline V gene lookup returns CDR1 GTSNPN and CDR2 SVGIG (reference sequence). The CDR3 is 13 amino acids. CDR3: CAWSSTRGYGYTF. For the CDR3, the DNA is TGTGCCTGGAGTAGTACCAGGGGCTATGGCTACACCTTC.

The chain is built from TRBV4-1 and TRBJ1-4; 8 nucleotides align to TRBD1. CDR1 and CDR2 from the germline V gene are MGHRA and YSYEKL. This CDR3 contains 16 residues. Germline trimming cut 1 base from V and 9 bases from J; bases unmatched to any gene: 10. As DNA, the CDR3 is TGCGCCAGCAGCCAAGTCAATGCCAGGGGGCTCCAAAAACTGTTTTTT. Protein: CASSQVNARGLQKLFF.

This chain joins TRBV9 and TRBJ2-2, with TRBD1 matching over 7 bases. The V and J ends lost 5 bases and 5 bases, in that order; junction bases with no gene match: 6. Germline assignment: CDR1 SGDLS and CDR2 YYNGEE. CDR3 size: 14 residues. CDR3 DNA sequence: TGTGCCAGCAGGAGGGGGCGTGGTACCGGGGAGCTGTTTTTT. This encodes CASRRGRGTGELFF.

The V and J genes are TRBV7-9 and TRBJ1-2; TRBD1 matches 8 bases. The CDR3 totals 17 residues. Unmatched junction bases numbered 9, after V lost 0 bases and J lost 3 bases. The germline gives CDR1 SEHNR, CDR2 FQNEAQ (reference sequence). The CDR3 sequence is CASSLALRQGFDYGYTF. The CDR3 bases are TGTGCCAGCAGCTTAGCCCTTAGACAGGGGTTCGACTATGGCTACACCTTC. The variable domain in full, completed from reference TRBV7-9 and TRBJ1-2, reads DTGVSQNPRHKITKRGQNVTFRCDPISEHNRLYWYRQTLGQGPEFLTYFQNEAQLEKSRLLSDRFSAERPKGSFSTLEIQRTEQGDSAMYLCASSLALRQGFDYGYTFGSGTRLTVV.

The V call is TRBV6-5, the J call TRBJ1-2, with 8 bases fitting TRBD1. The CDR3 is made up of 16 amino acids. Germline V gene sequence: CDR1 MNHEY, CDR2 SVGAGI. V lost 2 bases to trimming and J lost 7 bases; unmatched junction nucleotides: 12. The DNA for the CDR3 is TGTGCCAGCAGTTACGCGCAGGGGGCGCGGTATATTGGCTACACCTTC. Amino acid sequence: CASSYAQGARYIGYTF.

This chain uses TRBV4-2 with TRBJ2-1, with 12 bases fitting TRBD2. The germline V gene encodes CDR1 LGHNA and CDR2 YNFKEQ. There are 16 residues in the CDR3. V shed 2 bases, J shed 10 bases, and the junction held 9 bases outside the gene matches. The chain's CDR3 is CASSQLGLAGGVEQFF. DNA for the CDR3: TGTGCCAGCAGCCAATTAGGCCTAGCGGGGGGGGTCGAGCAGTTCTTC.

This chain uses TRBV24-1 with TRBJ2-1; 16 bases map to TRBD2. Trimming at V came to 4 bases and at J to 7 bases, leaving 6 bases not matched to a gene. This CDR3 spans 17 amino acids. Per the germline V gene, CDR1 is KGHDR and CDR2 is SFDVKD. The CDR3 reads CATSDKGLAGGTNEQFF. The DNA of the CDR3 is TGTGCCACCAGTGACAAGGGACTAGCGGGGGGGACTAATGAGCAGTTCTTC.

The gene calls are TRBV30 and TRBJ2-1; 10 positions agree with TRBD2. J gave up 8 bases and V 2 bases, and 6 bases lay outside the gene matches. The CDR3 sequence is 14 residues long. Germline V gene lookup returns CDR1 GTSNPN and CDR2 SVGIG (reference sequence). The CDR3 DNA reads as TGTGCCTGGAGTCTGAGCGGGGGGGCCTATGAGCAGTTCTTC. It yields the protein CAWSLSGGAYEQFF.

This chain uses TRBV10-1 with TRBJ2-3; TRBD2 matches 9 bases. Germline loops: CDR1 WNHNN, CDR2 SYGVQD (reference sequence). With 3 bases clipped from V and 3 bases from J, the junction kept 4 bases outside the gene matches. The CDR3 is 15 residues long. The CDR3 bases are TGCGCCAGCAGTGACAGCGGGGGGACGACAGATACGCAGTATTTT. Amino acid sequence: CASSDSGGTTDTQYF.

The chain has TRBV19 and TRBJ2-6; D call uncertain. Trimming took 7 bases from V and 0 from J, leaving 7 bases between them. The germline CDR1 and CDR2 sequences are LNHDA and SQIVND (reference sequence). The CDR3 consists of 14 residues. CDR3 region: CASMAASGANVLTF. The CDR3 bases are TGTGCCAGTATGGCTGCCTCTGGGGCCAACGTCCTGACTTTC. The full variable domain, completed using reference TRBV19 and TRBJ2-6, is DGGITQSPKYLFRKEGQNVTLSCEQNLNHDAMYWYRQDPGQGLRLIYYSQIVNDFQKGDIAEGYSVSREKKESFPLTVTSAQKNPTAFYLCASMAASGANVLTFGAGSRLTVL.

CDR3 in amino acids: CASSQDRRDWGSPLHF. The CDR3 bases are TGCGCCAGCAGCCAAGACCGCAGGGACTGGGGTTCACCCCTCCACTTT. The chain joins TRBV4-3 to TRBJ1-6; D may be TRBD1 (5 bases). This CDR3 is built from 16 residues. Germline V gives CDR1 LGHNA, CDR2 YSLEER. The ends were cut back, 0 bases at V and 9 bases at J, with 15 bases in the middle.

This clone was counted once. Here the CDR3 reads CASSLGRGGLDEQFF. DNA of the CDR3: TGTGCCAGCAGTTTAGGGCGGGGGGGCCTCGATGAGCAGTTCTTC. The chain links TRBV28 to TRBJ2-1; 9 nucleotides match TRBD2. The CDR3 is made up of 15 amino acids. V shed 2 bases and J 8 bases; nucleotides not matched to a gene: 7. The germline V gene has CDR1 MDHEN and CDR2 SYDVKM.

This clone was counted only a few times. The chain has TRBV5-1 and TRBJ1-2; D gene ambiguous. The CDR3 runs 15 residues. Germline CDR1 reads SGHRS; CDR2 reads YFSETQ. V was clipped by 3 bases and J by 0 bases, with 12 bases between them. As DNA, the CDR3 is TGCGCCAGCAGCTCAACCGCAGGATCTAACTATGGCTACACCTTC. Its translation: CASSSTAGSNYGYTF.

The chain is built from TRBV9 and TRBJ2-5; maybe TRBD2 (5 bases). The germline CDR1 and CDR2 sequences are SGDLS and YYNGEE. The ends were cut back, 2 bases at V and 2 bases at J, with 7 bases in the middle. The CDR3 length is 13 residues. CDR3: CASSVGGQETQYF. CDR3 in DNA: TGTGCCAGCAGCGTGGGCGGGCAAGAGACCCAGTACTTC.

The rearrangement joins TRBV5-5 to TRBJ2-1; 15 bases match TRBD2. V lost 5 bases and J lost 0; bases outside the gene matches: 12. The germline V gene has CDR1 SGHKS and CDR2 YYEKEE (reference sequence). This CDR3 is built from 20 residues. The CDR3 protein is CASRLGLAGGPGSSYNEQFF. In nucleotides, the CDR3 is TGTGCCAGCAGACTCGGACTAGCGGGGGGGCCCGGGAGCTCCTACAATGAGCAGTTCTTC.

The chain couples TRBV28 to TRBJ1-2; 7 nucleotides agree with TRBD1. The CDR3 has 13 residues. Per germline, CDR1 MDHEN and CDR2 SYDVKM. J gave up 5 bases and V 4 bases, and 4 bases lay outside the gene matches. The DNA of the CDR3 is TGTGCCAGCAGTTCCGGGACAGATTATGGCTACACCTTC. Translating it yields CASSSGTDYGYTF.

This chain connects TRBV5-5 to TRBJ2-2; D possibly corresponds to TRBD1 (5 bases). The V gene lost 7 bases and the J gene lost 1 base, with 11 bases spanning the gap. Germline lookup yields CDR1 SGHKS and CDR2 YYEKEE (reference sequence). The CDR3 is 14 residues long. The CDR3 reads CASHPGQNTGELFF. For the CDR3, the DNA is TGTGCCAGCCACCCCGGACAGAACACCGGGGAGCTGTTTTTT. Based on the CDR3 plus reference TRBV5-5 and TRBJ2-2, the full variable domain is DAGVTQSPTHLIKTRGQQVTLRCSPISGHKSVSWYQQVLGQGPQFIFQYYEKEERGRGNFPDRFSARQFPNYSSELNVNALLLGDSALYLCASHPGQNTGELFFGEGSRLTVL.

The CDR3 reads CASSVGEAGGHEQYF. The DNA of the CDR3 is TGTGCCAGCAGCGTAGGGGAAGCGGGGGGCCACGAGCAGTACTTC. The J gene is TRBJ2-7, the V gene TRBV9; 9 bases match TRBD2. Germline lookup yields CDR1 SGDLS and CDR2 YYNGEE. The J segment lost 5 bases and the V segment lost 0 bases, leaving 6 bases of the junction unmatched. This CDR3 spans 15 amino acids. The whole variable domain, remainder taken from reference TRBV9 and TRBJ2-7, is DSGVTQTPKHLITATGQRVTLRCSPRSGDLSVYWYQQSLDQGLQFLIQYYNGEERAKGNILERFSAQQFPDLHSELNLSSLELGDSALYFCASSVGEAGGHEQYFGPGTRLTVT.

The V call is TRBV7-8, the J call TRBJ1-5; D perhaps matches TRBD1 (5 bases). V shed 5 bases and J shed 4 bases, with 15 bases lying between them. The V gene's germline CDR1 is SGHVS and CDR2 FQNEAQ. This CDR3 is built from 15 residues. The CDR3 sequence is CASSPRSGWNQPQHF. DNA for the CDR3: TGTGCCAGCAGCCCAAGGTCAGGGTGGAATCAGCCCCAGCATTTT.

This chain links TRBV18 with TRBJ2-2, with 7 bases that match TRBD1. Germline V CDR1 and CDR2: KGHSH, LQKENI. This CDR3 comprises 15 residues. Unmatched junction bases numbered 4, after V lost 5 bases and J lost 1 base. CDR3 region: CASSYRTGNTGELFF. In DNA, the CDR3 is TGTGCCAGCTCATACCGGACAGGGAACACCGGGGAGCTGTTTTTT.

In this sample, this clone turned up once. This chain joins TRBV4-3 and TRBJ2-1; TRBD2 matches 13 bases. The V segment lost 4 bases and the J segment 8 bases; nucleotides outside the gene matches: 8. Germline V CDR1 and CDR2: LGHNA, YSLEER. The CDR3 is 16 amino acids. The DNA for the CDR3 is TGCGCCAGCAGCCTATCTACTAGCGGGGGGGCCGATGAGCAGTTCTTC. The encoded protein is CASSLSTSGGADEQFF.

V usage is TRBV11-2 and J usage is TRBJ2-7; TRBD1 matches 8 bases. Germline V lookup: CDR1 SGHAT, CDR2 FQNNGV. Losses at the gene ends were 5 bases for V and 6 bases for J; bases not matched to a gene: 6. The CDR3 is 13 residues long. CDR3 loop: CASSPGGQGEQYF. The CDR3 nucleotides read TGTGCCAGCAGCCCCGGAGGACAGGGCGAGCAGTACTTC.

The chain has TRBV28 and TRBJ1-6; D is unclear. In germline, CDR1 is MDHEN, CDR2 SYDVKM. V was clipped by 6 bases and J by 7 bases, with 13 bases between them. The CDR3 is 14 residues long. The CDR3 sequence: CASRPPDRNSPLHF. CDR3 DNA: TGTGCCAGCAGGCCGCCCGATCGGAATTCACCCCTCCACTTT.